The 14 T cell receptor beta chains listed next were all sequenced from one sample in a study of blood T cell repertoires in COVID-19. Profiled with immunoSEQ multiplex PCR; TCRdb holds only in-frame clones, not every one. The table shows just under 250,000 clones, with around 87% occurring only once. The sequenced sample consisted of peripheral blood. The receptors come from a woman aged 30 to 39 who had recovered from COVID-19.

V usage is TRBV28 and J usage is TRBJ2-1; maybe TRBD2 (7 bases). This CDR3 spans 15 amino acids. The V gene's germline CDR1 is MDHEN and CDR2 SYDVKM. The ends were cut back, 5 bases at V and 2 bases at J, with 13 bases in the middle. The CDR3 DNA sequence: TGTGCCAGCAGTAGGGGGGGCCGGGCCTACAATGAGCAGTTCTTC. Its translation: CASSRGGRAYNEQFF.

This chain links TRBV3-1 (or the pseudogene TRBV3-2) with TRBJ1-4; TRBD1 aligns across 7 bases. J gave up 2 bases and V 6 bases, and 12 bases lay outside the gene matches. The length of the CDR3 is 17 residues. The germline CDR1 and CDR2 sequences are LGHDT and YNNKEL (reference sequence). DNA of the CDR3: TGTGCCAGCAGTCCATGGGGGACAGCGGTCACTAATGAAAAACTGTTTTTT. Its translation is CASSPWGTAVTNEKLFF.

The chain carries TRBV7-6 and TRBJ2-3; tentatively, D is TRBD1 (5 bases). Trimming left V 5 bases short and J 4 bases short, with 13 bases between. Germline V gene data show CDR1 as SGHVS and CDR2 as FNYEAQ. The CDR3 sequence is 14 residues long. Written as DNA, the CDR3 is TGTGCCAGCAGCCCTAGATTGGGGCCAGATACGCAGTATTTT. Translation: CASSPRLGPDTQYF.

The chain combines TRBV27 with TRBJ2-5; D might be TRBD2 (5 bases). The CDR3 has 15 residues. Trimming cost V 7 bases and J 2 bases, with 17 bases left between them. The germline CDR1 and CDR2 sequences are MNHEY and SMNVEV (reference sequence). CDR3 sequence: CASTLTGYSQETQYF. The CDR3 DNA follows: TGTGCCAGCACCCTTACGGGGTACAGTCAAGAGACCCAGTACTTC.

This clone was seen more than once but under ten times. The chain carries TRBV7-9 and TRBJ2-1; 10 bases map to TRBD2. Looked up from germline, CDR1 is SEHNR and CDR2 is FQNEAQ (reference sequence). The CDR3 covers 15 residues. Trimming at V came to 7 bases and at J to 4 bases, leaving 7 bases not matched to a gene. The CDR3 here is CASKETSGSYNEQFF. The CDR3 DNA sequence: TGTGCCAGCAAAGAGACTAGCGGGTCGTACAATGAGCAGTTCTTC.

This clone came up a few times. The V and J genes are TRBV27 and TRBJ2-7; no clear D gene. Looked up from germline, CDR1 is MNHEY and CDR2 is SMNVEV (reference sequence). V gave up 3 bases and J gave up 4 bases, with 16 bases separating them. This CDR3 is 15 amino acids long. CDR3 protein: CASSFSSTGDYEQYF. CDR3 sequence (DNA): TGTGCCAGCAGTTTTAGCTCCACCGGCGATTACGAGCAGTACTTC.

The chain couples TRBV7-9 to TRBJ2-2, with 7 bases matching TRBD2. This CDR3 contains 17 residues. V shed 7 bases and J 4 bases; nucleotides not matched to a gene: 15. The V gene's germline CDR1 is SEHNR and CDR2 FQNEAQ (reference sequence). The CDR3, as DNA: TGTGCCAGCAAAAGATCCATAACAGGCGGGGGCACCGGGGAGCTGTTTTTT. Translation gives CASKRSITGGGTGELFF.

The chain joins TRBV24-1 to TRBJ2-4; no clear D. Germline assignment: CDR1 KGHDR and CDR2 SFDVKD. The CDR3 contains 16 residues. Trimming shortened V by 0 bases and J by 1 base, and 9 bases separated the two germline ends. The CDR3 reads CATSDLFLPAKNIQYF. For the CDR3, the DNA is TGTGCCACCAGTGATTTGTTTCTACCCGCCAAAAACATTCAGTACTTC.

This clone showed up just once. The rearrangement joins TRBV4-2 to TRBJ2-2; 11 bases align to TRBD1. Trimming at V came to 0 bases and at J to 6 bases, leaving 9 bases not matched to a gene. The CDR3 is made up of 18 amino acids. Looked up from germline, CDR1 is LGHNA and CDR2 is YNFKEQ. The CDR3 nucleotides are TGTGCCAGCAGCCAAGATGGGACAGGGGGATTTTGGGCCGGGGAGCTGTTTTTT. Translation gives CASSQDGTGGFWAGELFF.

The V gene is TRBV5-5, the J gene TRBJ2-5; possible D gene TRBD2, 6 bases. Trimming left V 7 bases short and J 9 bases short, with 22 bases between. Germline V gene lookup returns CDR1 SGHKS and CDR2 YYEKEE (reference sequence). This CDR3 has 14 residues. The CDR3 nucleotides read TGTGCCAGCGCCGAGACGGGGGTCACGTCGGCCCAGTACTTC. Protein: CASAETGVTSAQYF.

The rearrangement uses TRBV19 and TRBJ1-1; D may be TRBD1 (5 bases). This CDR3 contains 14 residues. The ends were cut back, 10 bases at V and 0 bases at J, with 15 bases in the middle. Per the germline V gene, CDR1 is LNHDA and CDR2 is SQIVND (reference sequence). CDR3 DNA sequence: TGTGCCACCCTCGGGGGGGGAATGAACACTGAAGCTTTCTTT. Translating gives CATLGGGMNTEAFF.

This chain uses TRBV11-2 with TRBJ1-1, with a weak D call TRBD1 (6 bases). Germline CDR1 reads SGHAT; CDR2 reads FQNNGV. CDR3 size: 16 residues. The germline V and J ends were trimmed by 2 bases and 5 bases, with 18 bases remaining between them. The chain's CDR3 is CASSLRGRGEGTEAFF. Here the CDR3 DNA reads TGTGCCAGCAGCTTACGCGGCAGGGGAGAGGGTACTGAAGCTTTCTTT.

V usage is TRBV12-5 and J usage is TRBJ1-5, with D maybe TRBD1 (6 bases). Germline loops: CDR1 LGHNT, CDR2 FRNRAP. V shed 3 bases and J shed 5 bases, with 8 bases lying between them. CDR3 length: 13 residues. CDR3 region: CASGFSGDQPQHF. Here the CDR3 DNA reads TGTGCTAGTGGTTTCTCAGGGGATCAGCCCCAGCATTTT.

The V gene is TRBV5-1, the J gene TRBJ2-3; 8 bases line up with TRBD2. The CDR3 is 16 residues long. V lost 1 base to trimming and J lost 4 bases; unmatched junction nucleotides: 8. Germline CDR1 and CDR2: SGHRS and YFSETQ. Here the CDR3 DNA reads TGCGCCAGCAGCTTGTTTAGCGGGGCCAGCGCAGATACGCAGTATTTT. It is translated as CASSLFSGASADTQYF.